One and the same sample provided the 3 T cell receptor beta chains below, sequenced in a study of spatial heterogeneity in lung cancer. General study findings and limits: Tracking of tumor mutation counts was seen in expanded intratumoral alpha and beta TCR counts.

TCRdb re-derived calls from the 5' RACE reads in MiXCR, one entry per CDR3 protein. The repertoire holds about 10,000 distinct CDR3 sequences, with about 8% as singletons. Described time point: sample taken at primary tumor resection. Their cognate antigens are unknown. Here the sequenced sample was lung tumor tissue, taken at surgery. The receptors derive from a male donor with early-stage non-small cell lung cancer.

This clonotype is deemed medium-sized. The chain recombines TRBV7-9 with TRBJ2-1; 12 nucleotides match TRBD1. The V and J ends lost 6 bases and 5 bases, in that order; junction bases with no gene match: 5. This CDR3 is built from 15 residues. CDR1 is SEHNR, CDR2 FQNEAQ, per germline (reference sequence). The CDR3 DNA sequence: TGTGCCAGCAGTTCCGGGACAGGGGGCAACAATGAGCAGTTCTTC. Encoded protein: CASSSGTGGNNEQFF.

As for this clonotype: A clone one base away is much larger, so this may be a read error. The CDR3 loop reads CASSSGPALNTEAFF. CDR3 DNA sequence: TGTGCCAGCAGCTCCGGACCAGCCTTGAACACTGAAGCTTTCTTT. This rearrangement joins TRBV7-2 to TRBJ1-1; D remains ambiguous. This CDR3 is 15 amino acids long. From germline, CDR1 is SGHTA and CDR2 FQGNSA. Trimming removed 4 bases at V and 0 bases at J, with 12 bases between.

This clonotype is medium-sized. The V gene is TRBV25-1, the J gene TRBJ1-4, with 11 positions matching TRBD1. J gave up 7 bases and V 5 bases, and 3 bases lay outside the gene matches. CDR3 size: 14 residues. Germline V gives CDR1 MGHDK, CDR2 SYGVNS. The DNA for the CDR3 is TGTGCCAGCAGTTCCGGGACAGGGGGTGAAAAACTGTTTTTT. Translating it yields CASSSGTGGEKLFF. Full variable domain (rest looked up from reference TRBV25-1 and TRBJ1-4): EADIYQTPRYLVIGTGKKITLECSQTMGHDKMYWYQQDPGMELHLIHYSYGVNSTEKGDLSSESTVSRIRTEHFPLTLESARPSHTSQYLCASSSGTGGEKLFFGSGTQLSVL.